Listed here are 22 T cell receptor beta chains from one sample, sequenced in a study of CD4 and CD8 cells across lung adenocarcinoma regions. In TCRdb, the PCR reads were re-called with MiXCR into one record per CDR3 protein. This sample has some 25,000 distinct CDR3 sequences, with about 50% found just once. Sequenced: CD8+ T cells from the center of a lung tumor. The receptor source for this set is a male donor with lung adenocarcinoma. The CD4 and CD8 labels of this study may be unreliable.

Worth noting for this clonotype: At one end, the junction sequence differs from germline, possibly due to a read error. The genes are TRBV10-1 and TRBJ2-3; D is perhaps TRBD1 or TRBD2 (6 bases each). CDR1 and CDR2 from the germline V gene are WNHNN and SYGVQD (reference sequence). CDR3 length: 15 amino acids. CDR3 nucleotide sequence: TGCGCCAGGGGGGACGGGGGCCGGGGCCAAGATACCCAGTATTTT. Amino acids: CARGDGGRGQDTQYF.

The rearrangement links TRBV10-3 to TRBJ1-5, with 7 positions matching TRBD1. Trimming removed 11 bases from V and 16 bases from J; junction bases left unmatched: 23. Per germline, CDR1 ENHRY and CDR2 SYGVKD. This CDR3 contains 14 residues. The CDR3 spells CAASAGTAAQPLHF. The DNA of the CDR3 is TGTGCCGCCTCGGCAGGGACAGCGGCTCAGCCCCTCCATTTT.

The chain is built from TRBV5-1 and TRBJ2-5; the D call may be TRBD1 or TRBD2 (5 bases each). CDR3 size: 12 residues. The germline gives CDR1 SGHRS, CDR2 YFSETQ. V was shortened by 5 bases and J by 4 bases, with 9 bases between the two germline ends. DNA for the CDR3: TGCGCCAGCAGGGGGGAAGGAGAGACCCAGTACTTC. Its translation is CASRGEGETQYF.

V and J are TRBV10-1 and TRBJ2-7; possibly TRBD2 for D (5 bases). This CDR3 region has 14 residues. Looked up from germline, CDR1 is WNHNN and CDR2 is SYGVQD (reference sequence). V was trimmed by 3 bases and J by 1 base, leaving 10 bases between them. The CDR3 loop reads CASSDEGSSYEQYF. CDR3 DNA sequence: TGCGCCAGCAGTGACGAGGGATCGTCCTACGAGCAGTACTTC.

At least ten counts were recorded for this clonotype. The chain joins TRBV10-3 to TRBJ2-2; D gene unclear. CDR1 is ENHRY, CDR2 SYGVKD, per germline. CDR3 length equals 13 residues. V lost 2 bases and J 6 bases, leaving 7 bases between the germline ends. The CDR3 DNA reads as TGTGCCATCAGTGAGACTGCTGCCGGGGAGCTGTTTTTT. Translating it yields CAISETAAGELFF.

A note on this clonotype: Mismatch with germline at one junction end may stem from a read error. V usage is TRBV7-7 and J usage is TRBJ2-5; TRBD1 is a possible D gene (6 bases). Germline V lookup: CDR1 SSHAT, CDR2 FNYEAQ (reference sequence). The CDR3 consists of 14 residues. The CDR3 here is CASSHTWTAETQYF. The CDR3 region has the DNA TGTGCTAGCAGCCACACCTGGACAGCAGAGACCCAGTACTTC.

This clonotype was picked up one time. This chain links TRBV6-1 with TRBJ2-5; possibly TRBD1 or TRBD2 for D (5 bases each). The CDR3 extends over 15 amino acids. The germline CDR1 and CDR2 sequences are MNHNS and SASEGT. Trimming removed 7 bases from V and 11 bases from J, with 26 bases in between. The CDR3 DNA follows: TGTGCCAGCATCAAAGGGGCGGGCGGCTACAATGAGCAGTACTTC. Amino acids: CASIKGAGGYNEQYF.

At least ten counts were recorded for this clonotype. The chain joins TRBV6-5 to TRBJ2-1, with 12 bases matching TRBD2. The trim removed 4 bases at V and 13 bases at J, leaving 11 bases unmatched. CDR3 length: 15 residues. CDR1 is MNHEY, CDR2 SVGAGI, per germline. The CDR3 sequence: CASSSLAGGPQTQFF. DNA of the CDR3: TGTGCCAGCAGTTCTCTAGCGGGAGGGCCTCAAACCCAGTTCTTC.

This rearrangement joins TRBV7-8 to TRBJ2-1, with 9 bases identical to TRBD2. The tail of the sequence fits TRBJ2-7 better, so the J call may be wrong. The CDR3 spans 17 residues. CDR1 and CDR2 (germline): SGHVS, FQNEAQ. The CDR3, as DNA: TGTGCCAGCAGCCTTTATGGGCGGGAGGGCCTCGGGAACGAGCAGTACTTC. Its protein product is CASSLYGREGLGNEQYF.

This rearrangement joins TRBV6-1 to TRBJ2-3; TRBD2 is a possible D gene (6 bases). CDR1 is MNHNS and CDR2 is SASEGT in the germline V gene. This CDR3 is built from 14 residues. The V end was cut by 1 base, the J end by 6 bases, with 11 bases between. The CDR3 sequence is CASSEVGGGDTQYF. CDR3 coding DNA: TGTGCCAGCAGTGAAGTAGGTGGGGGGGATACGCAGTATTTT.

V is TRBV3-1 and J is TRBJ2-1; 8 positions agree with TRBD1. Matching the DNA end better, TRBJ2-7 makes the J call doubtful. The CDR3 is 14 amino acids. Looked up from germline, CDR1 is LGHDT and CDR2 is YNNKEL (reference sequence). DNA for the CDR3: TGTGCCAGCAGCCGGACAGGGAGTGTATACGAGCAGTACTTC. Translated, it gives CASSRTGSVYEQYF.

This chain joins TRBV10-2 and TRBJ2-1, with TRBD1 as a possible D gene (5 bases). The assigned J gene may be wrong: the sequence end matches TRBJ2-5 better. The CDR3 length is 15 residues. CDR1 is WSHSY and CDR2 is SAAADI in the germline V gene. The CDR3 loop reads CASSESEVGAETQYF. In nucleotides, the CDR3 is TGCGCCAGCAGTGAGTCCGAGGTTGGGGCGGAGACCCAGTACTTC.

The CDR3 DNA reads as TGTGCCATCAGTGTACCCGTGGGCACCGGGGGCCGGGGCTTGGATACGCAGTACTTC. It codes for CAISVPVGTGGRGLDTQYF. The gene calls are TRBV10-3 and TRBJ2-1, with D perhaps matching TRBD1 or TRBD2 (6 bases each). The J call may be wrong; the DNA end is better matched by TRBJ2-7. Germline lookup yields CDR1 ENHRY and CDR2 SYGVKD. The CDR3 totals 19 residues.

This clonotype was seen only a few times. J is TRBJ2-5 and V is TRBV9; 11 bases match TRBD1. The germline CDR1 and CDR2 sequences are SGDLS and YYNGEE. This CDR3 is built from 16 residues. V lost 0 bases and J lost 5; bases outside the gene matches: 6. CDR3 sequence: CASSVGGQGASETQYF. The CDR3 DNA reads TGTGCCAGCAGCGTAGGAGGACAGGGGGCTTCCGAGACCCAGTACTTC.

Ten or more counts support this clonotype. V and J are TRBV6-1 and TRBJ1-2; D is unclear. CDR1 and CDR2 from the germline V gene are MNHNS and SASEGT. Trimming pared 6 bases from V and 4 bases from J, leaving 3 bases between. This CDR3 has 10 amino acids. CDR3 protein: CASSAYGYTF. The CDR3 DNA sequence: TGTGCCAGCAGCGCCTATGGCTACACCTTC.

Note on this clonotype: Compared with germline, one end of the junction differs, possibly owing to a read error. The CDR3 nucleotides read TGTGCCAGCAGCATGTTCCAGGACCAAAACATTCAGTACTTC. Residues: CASSMFQDQNIQYF. The chain uses TRBV10-2 and TRBJ2-5; D remains ambiguous. The DNA end favors TRBJ2-4, so the J call may be wrong. The CDR3 is made up of 14 amino acids. Germline CDR1 and CDR2: WSHSY and SAAADI.

There are a few counts of this clonotype. One junction end does not reproduce the germline sequence, and a read error may be involved. The gene calls are TRBV6-1 and TRBJ2-3; D could derive from TRBD1 or TRBD2 (5 bases each). Germline V lookup: CDR1 MNHNS, CDR2 SASEGT. The CDR3 is 16 residues long. The CDR3 sequence is CASREAGAGVRDTQYF. CDR3 sequence (DNA): TGTGCCAGCAGGGAAGCCGGGGCCGGGGTCCGGGATACGCAGTACTTT.

This chain links TRBV6-1 with TRBJ2-2, with D maybe TRBD1 (6 bases). CDR1 and CDR2 from the germline V gene are MNHNS and SASEGT. V lost 7 bases and J 12 bases, leaving 18 bases between the germline ends. The CDR3 runs 13 residues. This CDR3 is CASNRVSTGKLFF. CDR3 in DNA: TGTGCCAGCAACAGGGTCAGCACCGGTAAGCTGTTTTTT.

In this sample, this clonotype turned up many times. The chain is built from TRBV6-5 and TRBJ2-7; D gene unclear. CDR1 and CDR2 (germline): MNHEY, SVGAGI. V lost 0 bases to trimming and J lost 1 base, with 4 bases between them. The CDR3 spans 13 residues. The CDR3 bases are TGTGCCAGCAGTTACTCACAGTCCTACGAGCAGTACTTC. Its protein product is CASSYSQSYEQYF.

This clonotype was recorded at least ten times. The chain couples TRBV12-3 or TRBV12-4 to TRBJ2-3; TRBD2 agrees at 8 bases. The trim removed 3 bases at V and 5 bases at J, leaving 4 bases unmatched. CDR3 length equals 14 residues. The CDR3 spells CASSFRSGGDTQYF. CDR3 in DNA: TGTGCCAGCAGTTTTCGAAGCGGGGGAGATACGCAGTATTTT.

This rearrangement joins TRBV6-5 to TRBJ2-2; maybe TRBD1 (5 bases). Per germline, CDR1 MNHEY and CDR2 SVGAGI. The CDR3 sequence is 13 residues long. The ends were cut back, 3 bases at V and 16 bases at J, with 18 bases in the middle. CDR3 in amino acids: CASSYLSTGTQFF. CDR3 in DNA: TGTGCCAGCAGTTATCTGAGCACAGGTACGCAGTTTTTT.

Note on this clonotype: A read error may account for a junction end that differs from germline. The V call is TRBV6-1, the J call TRBJ2-3; the match to TRBD2 covers 8 bases. Germline assignment: CDR1 MNHNS and CDR2 SASEGT. The CDR3 spans 14 residues. DNA of the CDR3: TGTGCGGGCAGTGGGGGCGGGAGGCCGGAGACCCAGTATTTC. Amino acid sequence: CAGSGGGRPETQYF.